Listed here is a single TCR beta chain. Treatment described: preoperative locoregional IRX-2 cytokine immunotherapy. Patients received preoperative, locoregional IRX-2 cytokine immunotherapy in a phase Ib study. The data belong to a study of preoperative IRX-2 immunotherapy in early breast cancer. The repertoire was sequenced with immunoSEQ multiplex PCR; TCRdb's copy has only in-frame clones and lacks some. Seen here are approximately 24,000 clones, roughly 90% observed once, and the top ten hold less than 35%. Between the trimmed V and J ends, which lost 5 bases and 3 bases, there was a span of 14 bases. The V gene's germline CDR1 is MDHEN and CDR2 SYDVKM. This CDR3 has 15 amino acids.

The sequencing here drew on tumor tissue, taken after IRX-2 immunotherapy. The chain has TRBV28 and TRBJ1-5; D uncertain. This receptor was identified in a human donor with breast cancer. The CDR3 loop reads CASSLGTATNQPQHF. The CDR3 bases are TGTGCCAGCAGTCTGGGAACAGCAACCAATCAGCCCCAGCATTTT.